This entry is about one T cell receptor (beta chain). The antigen it binds to is not known. Base qualities are not at hand, and no much larger clone is one base apart. These data come from a study of post-analysis software for immune sequencing data (dated by TCRdb to between 2014 and 2017). Background on the whole study: Disease courses on record covered relapsing-remitting, secondary progressive and progressive-relapsing multiple sclerosis, though some patients had no subtype annotation. The patient repertoires were compared against about 10 previously published healthy control repertoires obtained from donors aged 6 to 25 years. A subset of samples was prepared in parallel using single-end sample barcoding, then pooled and co-amplified after Illumina adapter ligation.

To demonstrate the VDJtools post-analysis software, TCR beta repertoires were profiled from the peripheral blood of about a dozen young patients with multiple sclerosis. The multiple sclerosis patients were children and adolescents between roughly 6 and 17 years of age. The library was made by PCR. The sample was run on an Illumina HiSeq 2500. To reduce PCR and sequencing biases, unique molecular identifiers were incorporated into the TCR beta cDNA libraries. Every 1 to 10 million input T cells yielded roughly 0.5 million cDNA molecules, meaning each molecule approximated one T cell. Patient libraries were prepared and sequenced with the same protocol used for the earlier healthy control dataset. Samples belonging to the same batch were prepared together, multiplexed and sequenced on a shared HiSeq lane. From the authors' description of their analysis: Raw barcoded reads were processed with MIGEC, and single-read molecular identifier groups were discarded before consensus assembly and CDR3 extraction. VDJtools was used for post-analysis of the clonotype tables, and diversity was normalized by down-sampling every dataset to the size of the smallest sample. In repertoire overlap clustering, CDR3 amino acid sequences, but not nucleotide sequences, were matched to correct batch-related cross-sample contamination. TCRdb reworked the public reads: Q25 trimming with fastp, MiXCR clone assembly, productive beta chains retained. Each record represents a unique CDR3 protein, reported with the most common genes and DNA among its rows. Here the V and J calls rest on TCRdb's processing, not on the authors' analysis. The sample data list approximately 350,000 distinct CDR3 sequences, and roughly 36% of these were observed just once. Of the sample, 13% is held by the ten largest clones.

Paper-wide results and their limitations: Direct clustering with F measure showed strong co-clustering of samples prepared in the same batch, prompting a batch-effect correction. Significantly lower normalized Chao1 diversity was found in multiple sclerosis patients than in controls, suggesting substantial peripheral T-cell clonal expansion. The multiple sclerosis patient group was slightly younger than the control group. Significantly higher frequencies in patients than in controls were found for a handful of TRBV segments, including TRBV5-6, TRBV5-1 and TRBV20-1.

The germline V gene (reference sequence) provides CDR1 MNHEY and CDR2 SMNVEV. Germline trimming: 0 bases from V, 3 bases from J; junction bases outside gene matches: 11. The CDR3 runs 18 residues from the cysteine to the phenylalanine. The DNA shown is the 54-base CDR3, in frame from base 1. Sequenced: blood. This clonotype was sampled from a girl aged 5-17 years with multiple sclerosis. The V gene is TRBV27 and the J gene is TRBJ2-7; 10 central bases correspond to TRBD2. This receptor carries the CDR3 CASSLSRLAGALLYEQYF. The DNA sequence is TGTGCCAGCAGTTTATCGAGGCTAGCGGGGGCCCTCCTCTACGAGCAGTACTTC.